This T cell receptor (beta chain) stems from a study of human T cells and chemical hapten exposure. About the study: It was small differences in pooled library volume that mainly caused per-sample TCR yields to vary.

V lost 8 bases and J lost 0, with 11 bases in between. This CDR3 is built from 14 residues. The time point denotes: patch test 2, 6 weeks after DPC sensitization. The treatment denotes: therapeutic diphenylcyclopropenone sensitization with weekly scalp DPC. TCRdb redid the calling of the RACE reads with MiXCR, one entry per CDR3 protein. Of some 350,000 distinct CDR3 sequences in the sample, roughly 6% were seen once. The genes are TRBV12-3 or TRBV12-4 and TRBJ2-1; D gene unclear. The sequence was obtained from a young woman with alopecia areata. Some clones in this sample may be carry-over from other donors' samples. The sequenced sample was whole blood, obtained in connection with sensitization to the hapten diphenylcyclopropenone (DPC). CDR3 in amino acids: CASARASSYNEQFF. The CDR3 coding sequence is TGTGCCAGCGCCCGGGCGAGCTCCTACAATGAGCAGTTCTTC.